This TCR beta chain was found in a study of blood T cell repertoires in COVID-19. Libraries were prepared by immunoSEQ multiplex PCR; TCRdb keeps only in-frame clonotypes and omits some of them. Altogether under 200,000 clones are present, 87% being singletons, with the ten largest covering approximately 21%. The V gene's germline CDR1 is SGHRS and CDR2 YFSETQ. The CDR3 spans 14 residues. Trimming removed 4 bases from V and 5 bases from J, with 15 bases in between. As for this clone: Other DNA sequences in the same sample also yield this CDR3.

The chain uses TRBV5-1 and TRBJ2-5; weak D call: TRBD1 (5 bases). This sequence originates from a man aged 60 to 69 with active or convalescent COVID-19. Sequencing was carried out using peripheral blood. The CDR3 DNA is TGCGCCAGCAGCCCCGGAACAGGACGGGAGACCCAGTACTTC. Its translation is CASSPGTGRETQYF.